The entry below describes one T cell receptor (beta chain). Antigen: not known. This sample was included in a study of cytomegalovirus exposure and HLA in healthy donors. Study context: Early released data comprised approximately 85 million unique TCRs from HLA-typed donors. Overall study results and limits: Looking again later, the authors saw that most CMV-associated TCR beta chains seemed HLA-restricted. Reportedly, fewer N-insertions than the approximately 650-donor mean appeared in an Asian-associated ancestry cluster in a later analysis.

The trim removed 4 bases at V and 2 bases at J, leaving 8 bases unmatched. CDR1 is SEHNR and CDR2 is FQNEAQ in the germline V gene (reference sequence). The CDR3 runs 16 residues. Researchers ran the PCR with 60 Vbeta and 13 Jbeta primers. Assay used: immunoSEQ multiplex PCR; TCRdb lists only in-frame clones, some missing. The table has some 270,000 clones, roughly 91% seen once. The TCR was taken from a girl aged 2-10 years in good health and CMV-seronegative. What was sequenced was PBMCs. The chain combines TRBV7-9 with TRBJ2-5, with 9 bases identical to TRBD2. The CDR3 is CASSSARSGGQETQYF. The CDR3 DNA follows: TGTGCCAGCAGCTCAGCCCGGAGCGGGGGGCAAGAGACCCAGTACTTC.